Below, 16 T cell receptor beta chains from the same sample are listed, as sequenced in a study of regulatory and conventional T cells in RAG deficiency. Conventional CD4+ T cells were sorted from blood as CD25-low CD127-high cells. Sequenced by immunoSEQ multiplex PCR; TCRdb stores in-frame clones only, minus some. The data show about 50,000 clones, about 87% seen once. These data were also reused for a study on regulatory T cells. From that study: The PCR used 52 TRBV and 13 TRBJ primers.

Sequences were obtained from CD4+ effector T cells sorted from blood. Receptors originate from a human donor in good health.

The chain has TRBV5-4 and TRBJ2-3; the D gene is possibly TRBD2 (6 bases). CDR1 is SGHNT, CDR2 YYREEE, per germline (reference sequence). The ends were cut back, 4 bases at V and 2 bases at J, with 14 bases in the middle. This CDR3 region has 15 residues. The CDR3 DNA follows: TGTGCCAGCAGCACAGAAGGGACTTCCACAGATACGCAGTATTTT. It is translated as CASSTEGTSTDTQYF.

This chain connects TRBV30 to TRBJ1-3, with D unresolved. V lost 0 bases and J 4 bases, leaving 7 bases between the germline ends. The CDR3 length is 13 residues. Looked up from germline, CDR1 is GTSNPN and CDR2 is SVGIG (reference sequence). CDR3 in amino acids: CAWSVGQGNTIYF. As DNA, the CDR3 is TGTGCCTGGAGTGTGGGTCAAGGAAACACCATATATTTT.

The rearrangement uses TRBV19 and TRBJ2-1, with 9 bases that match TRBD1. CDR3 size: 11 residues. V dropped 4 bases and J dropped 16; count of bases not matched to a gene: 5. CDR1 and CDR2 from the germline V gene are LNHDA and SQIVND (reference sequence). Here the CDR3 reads CASSSRDRVFF. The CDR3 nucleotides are TGTGCCAGTAGTAGCCGGGACAGGGTCTTCTTC.

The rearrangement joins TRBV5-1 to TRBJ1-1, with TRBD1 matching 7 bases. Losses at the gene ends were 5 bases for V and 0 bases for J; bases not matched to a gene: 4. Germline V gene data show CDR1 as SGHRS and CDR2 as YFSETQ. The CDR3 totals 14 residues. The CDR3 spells CASSPGTVNTEAFF. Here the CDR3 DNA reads TGCGCCAGCAGTCCCGGGACAGTGAACACTGAAGCTTTCTTT.

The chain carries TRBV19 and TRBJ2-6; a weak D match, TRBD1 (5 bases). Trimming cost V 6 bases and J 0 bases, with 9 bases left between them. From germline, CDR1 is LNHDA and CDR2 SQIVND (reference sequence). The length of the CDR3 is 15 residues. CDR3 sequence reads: CASRTVGSGANVLTF. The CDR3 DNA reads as TGTGCCAGTAGGACAGTAGGCTCTGGGGCCAACGTCCTGACTTTC.

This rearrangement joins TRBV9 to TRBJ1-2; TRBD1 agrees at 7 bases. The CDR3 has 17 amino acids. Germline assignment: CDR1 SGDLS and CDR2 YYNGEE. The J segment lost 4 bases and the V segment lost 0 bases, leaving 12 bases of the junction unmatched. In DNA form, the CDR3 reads TGTGCCAGCAGCGTAGTCGAAAGGGGGCGGGGTAGCTATGGCTACACCTTC. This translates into CASSVVERGRGSYGYTF.

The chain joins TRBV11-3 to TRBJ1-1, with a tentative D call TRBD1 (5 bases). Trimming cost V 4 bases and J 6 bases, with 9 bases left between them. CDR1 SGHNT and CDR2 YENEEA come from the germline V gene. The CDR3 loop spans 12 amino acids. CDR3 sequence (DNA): TGTGCCAGCAGCTGGGTGGGGGCTGAAGCTTTCTTT. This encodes CASSWVGAEAFF. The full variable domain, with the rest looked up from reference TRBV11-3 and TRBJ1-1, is EAGVVQSPRYKIIEKKQPVAFWCNPISGHNTLYWYLQNLGQGPELLIRYENEEAVDDSQLPKDRFSAERLKGVDSTLKIQPAELGDSAVYLCASSWVGAEAFFGQGTRLTVV.

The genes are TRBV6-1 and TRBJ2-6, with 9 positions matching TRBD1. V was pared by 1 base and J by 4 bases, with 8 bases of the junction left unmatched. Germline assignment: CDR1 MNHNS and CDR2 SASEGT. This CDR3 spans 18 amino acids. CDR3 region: CASSEVRTGGTGANVLTF. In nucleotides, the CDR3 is TGTGCCAGCAGTGAAGTACGCACAGGGGGCACGGGGGCCAACGTCCTGACTTTC.

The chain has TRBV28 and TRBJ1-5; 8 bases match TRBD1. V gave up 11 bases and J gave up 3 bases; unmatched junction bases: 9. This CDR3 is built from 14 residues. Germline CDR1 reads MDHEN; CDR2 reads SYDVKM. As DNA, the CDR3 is TGTGCCGCGAAACAGGGGGTCGCCAATCAGCCCCAGCATTTT. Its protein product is CAAKQGVANQPQHF.

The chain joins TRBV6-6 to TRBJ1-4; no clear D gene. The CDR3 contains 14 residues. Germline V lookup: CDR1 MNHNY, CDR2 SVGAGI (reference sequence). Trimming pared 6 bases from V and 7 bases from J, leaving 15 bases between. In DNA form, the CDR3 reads TGTGCCAGCAGGAAAGGGAGGATTGGTGAAAAACTGTTTTTT. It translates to CASRKGRIGEKLFF.

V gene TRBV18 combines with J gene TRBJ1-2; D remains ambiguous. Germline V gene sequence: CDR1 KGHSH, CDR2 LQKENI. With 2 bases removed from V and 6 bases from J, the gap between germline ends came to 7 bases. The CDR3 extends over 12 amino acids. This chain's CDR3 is CASSPGRDGYTF. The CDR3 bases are TGTGCCAGCTCACCAGGGCGGGATGGCTACACCTTC.

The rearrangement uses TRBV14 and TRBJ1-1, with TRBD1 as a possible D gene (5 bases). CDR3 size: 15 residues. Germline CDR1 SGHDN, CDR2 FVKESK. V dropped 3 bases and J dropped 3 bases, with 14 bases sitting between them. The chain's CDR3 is CASSQTTVRDTEAFF. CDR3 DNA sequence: TGTGCCAGCAGCCAGACGACAGTGAGGGACACTGAAGCTTTCTTT. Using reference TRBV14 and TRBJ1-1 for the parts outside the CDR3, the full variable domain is EAGVTQFPSHSVIEKGQTVTLRCDPISGHDNLYWYRRVMGKEIKFLLHFVKESKQDESGMPNNRFLAERTGGTYSTLKVQPAELEDSGVYFCASSQTTVRDTEAFFGQGTRLTVV.

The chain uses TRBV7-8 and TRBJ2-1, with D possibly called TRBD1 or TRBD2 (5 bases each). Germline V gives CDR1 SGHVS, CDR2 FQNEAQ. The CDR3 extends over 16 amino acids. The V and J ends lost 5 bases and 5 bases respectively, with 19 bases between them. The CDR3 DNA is TGTGCCAGCAGCGCCCGCGCCGAGGGGCCCCACAATGAGCAGTTCTTC. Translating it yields CASSARAEGPHNEQFF.

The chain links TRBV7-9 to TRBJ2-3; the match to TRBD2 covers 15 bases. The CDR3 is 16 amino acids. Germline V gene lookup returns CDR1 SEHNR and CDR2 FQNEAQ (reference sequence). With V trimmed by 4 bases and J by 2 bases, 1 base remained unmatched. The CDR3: CASSWTSGRATDTQYF. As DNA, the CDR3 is TGTGCCAGCAGCTGGACTAGCGGGAGGGCCACAGATACGCAGTATTTT.

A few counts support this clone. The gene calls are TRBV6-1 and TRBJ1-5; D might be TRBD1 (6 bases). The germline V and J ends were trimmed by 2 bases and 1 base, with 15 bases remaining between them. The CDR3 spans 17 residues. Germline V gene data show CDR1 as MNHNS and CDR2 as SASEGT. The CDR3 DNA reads TGTGCCAGCAGTGAACGCTGGGGGCCCGGGAGCAATCAGCCCCAGCATTTT. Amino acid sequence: CASSERWGPGSNQPQHF.

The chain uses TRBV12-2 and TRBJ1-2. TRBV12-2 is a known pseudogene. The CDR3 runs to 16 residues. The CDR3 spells CASRFRPPRRSHGYTF. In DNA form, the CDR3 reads TGTGCAAGTCGCTTTAGGCCACCTCGGCGGTCTCATGGCTACACCTTC.